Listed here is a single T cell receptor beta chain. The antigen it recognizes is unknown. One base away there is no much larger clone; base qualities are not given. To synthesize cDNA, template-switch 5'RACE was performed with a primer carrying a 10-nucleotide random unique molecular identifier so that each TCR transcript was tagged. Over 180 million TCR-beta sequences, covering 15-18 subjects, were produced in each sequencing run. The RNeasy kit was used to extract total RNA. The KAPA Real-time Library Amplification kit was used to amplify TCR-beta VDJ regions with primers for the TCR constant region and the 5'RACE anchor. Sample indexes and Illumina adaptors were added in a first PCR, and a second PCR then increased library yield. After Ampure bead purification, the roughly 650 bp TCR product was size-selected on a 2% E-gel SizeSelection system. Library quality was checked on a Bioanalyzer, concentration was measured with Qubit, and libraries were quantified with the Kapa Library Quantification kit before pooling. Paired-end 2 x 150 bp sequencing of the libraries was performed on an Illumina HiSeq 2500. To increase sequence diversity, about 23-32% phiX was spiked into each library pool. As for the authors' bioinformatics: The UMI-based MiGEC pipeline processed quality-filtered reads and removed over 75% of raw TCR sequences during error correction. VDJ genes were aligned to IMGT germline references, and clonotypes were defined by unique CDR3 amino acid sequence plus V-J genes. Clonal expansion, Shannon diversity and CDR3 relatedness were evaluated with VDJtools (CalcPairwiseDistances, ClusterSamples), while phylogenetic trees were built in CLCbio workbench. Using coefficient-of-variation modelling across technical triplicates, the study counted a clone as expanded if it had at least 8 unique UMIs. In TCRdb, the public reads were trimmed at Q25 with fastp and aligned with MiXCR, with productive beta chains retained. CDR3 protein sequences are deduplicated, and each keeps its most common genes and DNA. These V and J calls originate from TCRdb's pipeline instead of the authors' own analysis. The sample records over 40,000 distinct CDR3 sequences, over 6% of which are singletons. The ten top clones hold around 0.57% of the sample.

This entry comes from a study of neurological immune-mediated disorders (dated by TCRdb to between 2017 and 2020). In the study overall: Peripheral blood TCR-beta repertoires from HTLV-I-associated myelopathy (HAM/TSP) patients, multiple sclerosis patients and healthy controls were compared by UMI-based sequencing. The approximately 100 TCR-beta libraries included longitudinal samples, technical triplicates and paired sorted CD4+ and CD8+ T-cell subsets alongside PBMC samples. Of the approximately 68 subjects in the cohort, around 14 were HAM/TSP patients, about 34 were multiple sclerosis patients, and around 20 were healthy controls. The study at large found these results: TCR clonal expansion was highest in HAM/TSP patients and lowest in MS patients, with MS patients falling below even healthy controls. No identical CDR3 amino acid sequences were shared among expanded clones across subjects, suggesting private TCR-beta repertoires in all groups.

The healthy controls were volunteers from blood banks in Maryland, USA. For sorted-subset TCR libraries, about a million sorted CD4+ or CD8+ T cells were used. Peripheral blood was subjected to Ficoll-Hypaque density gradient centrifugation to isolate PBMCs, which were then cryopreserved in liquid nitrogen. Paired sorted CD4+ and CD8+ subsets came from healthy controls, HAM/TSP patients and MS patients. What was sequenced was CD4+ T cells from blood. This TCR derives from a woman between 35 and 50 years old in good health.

The CDR3 region has the sequence CASRRGEKLFF. The nucleotide sequence reads as follows: TGTGCCAGCAGAAGGGGTGAAAAACTGTTTTTT. The sequence joins TRBV12-3 or TRBV12-4 to TRBJ1-4; TRBD1 might be the D gene, on 5 matching bases. The CDR3 holds 11 amino acids from the cysteine to the phenylalanine. The retained sequence is limited to the CDR3, 33 bases, with the frame set at the first base. Deletion took 6 bases off V and 7 bases off J, with a span of 6 bases between the germline ends.